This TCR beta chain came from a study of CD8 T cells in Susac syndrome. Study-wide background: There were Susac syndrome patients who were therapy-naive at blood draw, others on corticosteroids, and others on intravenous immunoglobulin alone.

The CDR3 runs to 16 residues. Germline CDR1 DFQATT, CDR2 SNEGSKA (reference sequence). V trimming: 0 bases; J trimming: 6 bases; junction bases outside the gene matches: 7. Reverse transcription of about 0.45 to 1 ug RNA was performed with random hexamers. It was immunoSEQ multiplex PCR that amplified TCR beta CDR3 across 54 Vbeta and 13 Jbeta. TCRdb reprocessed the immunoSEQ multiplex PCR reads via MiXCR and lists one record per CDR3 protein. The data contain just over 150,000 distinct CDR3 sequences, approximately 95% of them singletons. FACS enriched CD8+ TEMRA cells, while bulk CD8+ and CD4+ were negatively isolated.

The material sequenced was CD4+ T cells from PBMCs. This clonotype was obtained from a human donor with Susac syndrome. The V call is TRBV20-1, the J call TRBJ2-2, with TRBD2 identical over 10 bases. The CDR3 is CSARDPSGGASGELFF. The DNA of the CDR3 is TGCAGTGCTAGAGATCCCAGCGGGGGGGCCTCCGGGGAGCTGTTTTTT.